Listed below are T cell receptor beta chains from one sample, sequenced in a study of T cells after yellow fever vaccination. Using its own MiXCR run on the 5' RACE reads, TCRdb lists one record per CDR3 protein. This table has around 320,000 distinct CDR3 sequences, around 10% appearing once. The sample consisted of CD4+ T cells sorted from PBMCs, taken 45 days after the yellow fever booster vaccination. Receptors were obtained from a young man who received the YFV17D yellow fever vaccine. Each CDR3 is given with its conserved first and last residue. The D gene is left open where the match is weak. Not every row has a clone size; where given, it reads once, few, many or a size class.

CASSPRAGGTYNEQFF,TGTGCCAGCAGCCCCCGAGCGGGGGGGACCTACAATGAGCAGTTCTTC,TRBJ2-1,TRBV5-4,TRBD2,-
CASTTEAGGFYEQYF,TGCGCCAGCACCACGGAAGCGGGGGGCTTCTACGAGCAGTACTTC,TRBJ2-7,TRBV5-1,TRBD2,few
CASSPDSFTDTQYF,TGCGCCAGCAGCCCCGACAGCTTCACAGATACGCAGTATTTT,TRBJ2-3,TRBV5-1,-,few
CSAVTSGGTDTQYF,TGCAGTGCCGTAACTAGCGGGGGTACAGATACGCAGTATTTT,TRBJ2-3,TRBV20-1,TRBD2,few
CASNDPRSDTQYF,TGTGCCAGCAACGACCCGAGGTCAGATACGCAGTATTTT,TRBJ2-3,TRBV6-5,-,many
CSVEPSRGLYF,TGCAGCGTTGAACCTAGCCGGGGTCTGTATTTT,TRBJ2-3,TRBV29-1,-,few
CASSTTGTGEAFF,TGTGCCAGCAGCACAACCGGGACAGGGGAAGCTTTCTTT,TRBJ1-1,TRBV11-2,TRBD1,-
CSVEGRTGLGTEAFF,TGCAGCGTTGAAGGCCGGACAGGGTTGGGGACTGAAGCTTTCTTT,TRBJ1-1,TRBV29-1,TRBD1,few
CASRSGENTEAFF,TGTGCCAGCCGAAGTGGGGAAAACACTGAAGCTTTCTTT,TRBJ1-1,TRBV3-1,-,-
CASSTSPRGTGELFF,TGTGCCAGCAGTACGTCCCCGAGGGGAACCGGGGAGCTGTTTTTT,TRBJ2-2,TRBV6-6,-,many
CSAREQYGYTF,TGCAGTGCTAGAGAGCAGTATGGCTACACCTTC,TRBJ1-2,TRBV20-1,-,few
CASSRGTSSTDTQYF,TGTGCCAGCAGCCGAGGGACATCTAGCACAGATACGCAGTATTTT,TRBJ2-3,TRBV4-2,-,few
CASSLYPSSTGVRDTQYF,TGTGCCAGCAGTTTATACCCCTCCTCGACAGGGGTGAGAGATACGCAGTATTTT,TRBJ2-3,TRBV28,TRBD1,-
CSASGGASGNTIYF,TGCAGTGCTAGTGGGGGGGCCTCTGGAAACACCATATATTTT,TRBJ1-3,TRBV20-1,-,-
CSASGLAGTETQYF,TGCAGTGCTAGCGGACTAGCGGGGACAGAGACCCAGTACTTC,TRBJ2-5,TRBV20-1,TRBD2,-
CASSLQSSSYEQYF,TGTGCCAGCAGCTTACAGAGTAGCTCCTACGAGCAGTACTTC,TRBJ2-7,TRBV7-9,-,many
CASGYGTGSPNYGYTF,TGTGCCAGCGGTTACGGGACAGGATCCCCTAACTATGGCTACACCTTC,TRBJ1-2,TRBV27,TRBD1,-
CASSSGEADPFF,TGTGCCAGCAGCTCCGGGGAGGCCGACCCATTCTTC,TRBJ1-2,TRBV7-3,-,few
CASSTPPNEQFF,TGTGCCAGCAGCACCCCCCCCAATGAGCAGTTCTTC,TRBJ2-1,TRBV9,-,-
CASSVLVVADTQYF,TGTGCCAGCAGTGTCCTGGTGGTAGCGGATACGCAGTATTTT,TRBJ2-3,TRBV2,-,few
CASSIISGQGVEQFF,TGTGCCAGCAGCATTATCTCCGGACAGGGGGTCGAGCAGTTCTTC,TRBJ2-1,TRBV11-1,TRBD1,many
CASTMTRGLSSGANVLTF,TGTGCCAGTACCATGACGCGGGGGCTAAGCTCTGGGGCCAACGTCCTGACTTTC,TRBJ2-6,TRBV19,-,-
CASSSSGGAIDTQYF,TGTGCCAGCAGCTCCAGCGGGGGGGCTATAGATACGCAGTATTTT,TRBJ2-3,TRBV7-9,TRBD2,many
CASKRDSDGYTF,TGTGCCAGTAAACGGGACTCCGATGGCTACACCTTC,TRBJ1-2,TRBV6-1,-,few
CASSENGRRQGDHGYTF,TGTGCCAGCAGTGAAAATGGAAGAAGGCAGGGGGACCATGGCTACACCTTC,TRBJ1-2,TRBV6-1,TRBD1,-
CASSPLTGNTIYF,TGTGCCAGCAGCCCCCTAACTGGAAACACCATATATTTT,TRBJ1-3,TRBV9,-,-
CASSRLEGYTDTQYF,TGTGCCAGCAGCCGACTAGAAGGATACACAGATACGCAGTATTTT,TRBJ2-3,TRBV5-6,-,few
CASAERSGETTGKQFF,TGCGCCAGCGCAGAGAGGTCCGGAGAGACGACAGGGAAGCAGTTCTTC,TRBJ2-1,TRBV5-1,TRBD1,-
CASSPVSFNQPQHF,TGTGCCAGCAGTCCCGTTTCCTTCAATCAGCCCCAGCATTTT,TRBJ1-5,TRBV5-5,-,-
CAITIAGPTDTQYF,TGTGCCATCACCATAGCGGGCCCCACAGATACGCAGTATTTT,TRBJ2-3,TRBV10-3,TRBD2,-
CASRYQGASGNTIYF,TGTGCCAGCAGATACCAGGGGGCCTCTGGAAACACCATATATTTT,TRBJ1-3,TRBV7-2,TRBD1,few
CASSSGLQGDYQETQYF,TGCGCCAGCAGCTCTGGCCTCCAGGGGGATTACCAAGAGACCCAGTACTTC,TRBJ2-5,TRBV5-1,TRBD1,-
CASSQDPRQETQYF,TGTGCCAGCAGCCAAGATCCCAGACAAGAGACCCAGTACTTC,TRBJ2-5,TRBV3-1,-,many
CASSTGSDTEAFF,TGTGCCAGCTCAACAGGGTCGGACACTGAAGCTTTCTTT,TRBJ1-1,TRBV18,-,-
CASSRSSGIDTQYF,TGTGCCAGCTCACGTTCAAGTGGCATAGATACGCAGTATTTT,TRBJ2-3,TRBV18,-,-
CASSLVVETQYF,TGTGCCAGCAGCTTAGTTGTTGAGACCCAGTACTTC,TRBJ2-5,TRBV7-2,-,many
CASSQSAGPGTGELFF,TGCGCCAGCAGTCAATCGGCAGGGCCGGGCACCGGGGAGCTGTTTTTT,TRBJ2-2,TRBV23-1,-,-
CASSSRRYYGYTF,TGTGCCAGCAGCTCGAGACGGTACTATGGCTACACCTTC,TRBJ1-2,TRBV5-6,-,many
CASSRGSWYGYTF,TGTGCCAGCAGCCGCGGGAGTTGGTATGGCTACACCTTC,TRBJ1-2,TRBV3-1,-,-
CASSLAGQDNEQFF,TGCGCCAGCAGCCTGGCGGGGCAGGACAATGAGCAGTTCTTC,TRBJ2-1,TRBV5-1,-,few
CASSLLDNEKLFF,TGCGCCAGCAGCTTGTTAGATAATGAAAAACTGTTTTTT,TRBJ1-4,TRBV5-1,-,many
CASRRDTIPSGANVLTF,TGTGCCAGCAGGCGGGACACGATTCCCTCTGGGGCCAACGTCCTGACTTTC,TRBJ2-6,TRBV12-3/TRBV12-4,-,few
CASSDRWNTEAFF,TGTGCCAGCAGTGACAGGTGGAACACTGAAGCTTTCTTT,TRBJ1-1,TRBV6-1,-,few
CASSSGAGGGEKLFF,TGTGCCAGCAGCTCGGGGGCAGGAGGCGGAGAAAAACTGTTTTTT,TRBJ1-4,TRBV5-4,-,once
CASKEKASGYVEQYF,TGTGCCAGTAAGGAGAAGGCTAGCGGGTACGTCGAGCAGTACTTC,TRBJ2-7,TRBV19,TRBD2,-
CASSPGEQVIGTQYF,TGTGCCAGCAGCCCCGGGGAACAGGTCATCGGGACCCAGTACTTC,TRBJ2-5,TRBV5-6,-,-
CSARAGSGGYDNEQFF,TGCAGTGCTAGAGCGGGAAGCGGGGGGTATGACAATGAGCAGTTCTTC,TRBJ2-1,TRBV20-1,TRBD2,many
CASSLTGANEKLFF,TGCGCCAGCAGCCTGACAGGGGCTAATGAAAAACTGTTTTTT,TRBJ1-4,TRBV4-3,TRBD1,-
CASSLLGRQPQLF,TGTGCCAGCAGTTTATTAGGGAGGCAGCCCCAGCTTTTT,TRBJ1-5,TRBV27,-,-
CASSYSSTGRYEQYF,TGTGCCAGCAGTTACTCGAGCACAGGCCGATACGAGCAGTACTTC,TRBJ2-7,TRBV6-5,-,-
CASSYSGSETYEQYF,TGTGCCAGCAGTTACTCGGGTTCTGAAACCTACGAGCAGTACTTC,TRBJ2-7,TRBV6-5,-,-
CSVEDRLGLRTQYF,TGCAGCGTTGAAGATAGACTGGGGCTTAGGACCCAGTACTTC,TRBJ2-5,TRBV29-1,-,few
CASSDVGPDEQFF,TGTGCCAGCAGTGACGTGGGGCCGGATGAGCAGTTCTTC,TRBJ2-1,TRBV6-1,-,few
CASRTDSNQPQHF,TGCGCCAGCAGAACAGATAGCAATCAGCCCCAGCATTTT,TRBJ1-5,TRBV5-1,-,few